This T cell receptor (beta chain) was identified during a study of post-analysis software for immune sequencing data. Study in general: The disease courses covered relapsing-remitting, secondary progressive and progressive-relapsing multiple sclerosis.

Germline V gene lookup returns CDR1 SGHRS and CDR2 YFSETQ. The ends were cut back, 0 bases at V and 4 bases at J, with 17 bases in the middle. The length of the CDR3 is 17 residues. Of note for this clonotype: The antigen remains unidentified.

Unique-molecular-identifier-tagged TCR beta cDNA libraries were used. A population of roughly 0.85 to 10 million T cells gave rise to about half a million cDNA molecules. TCRdb reprocessed the PCR reads with MiXCR, giving one entry per CDR3 protein. The sample lists roughly 620,000 distinct CDR3 sequences, 44% occurring once. Points from the study as a whole: A significant reduction in normalized Chao1 diversity was observed in multiple sclerosis patients versus controls. Co-batched samples clustered tightly together by F measure. When patients were compared with controls, about five TRBV segments were more frequent, TRBV5-6, TRBV5-1 and TRBV20-1 among them.

The chain joins TRBV5-1 to TRBJ2-1; a possible D gene is TRBD1 (5 bases). The TCR originated in a girl aged 10-17 years with multiple sclerosis. What was sequenced was blood. CDR3 sequence reads: CASSLAEQAMGYNEQFF. The CDR3 nucleotides read TGCGCCAGCAGCTTGGCGGAACAGGCCATGGGGTACAATGAGCAGTTCTTC.